These T cell receptor beta chains were read from a single sample in a study of shared clonotypes between healthy human individuals. Sequencing used immunoSEQ multiplex PCR; TCRdb keeps in-frame clones, though not all of them. The repertoire holds about 820,000 clones, with about 92% as singletons. Input material: naive CD8+ T cells sorted from blood. The receptors shown here come from a man between 25 and 39 years old in good health. CDR3s include the opening cysteine and the closing phenylalanine or tryptophan. Each record gives: clone size, D gene, J gene, V gene, CDR3 protein, CDR3 DNA. D genes are given only for firm matches. Expanded clones are given a class, and other clones once, few, many or no size at all.

clone size: -; D gene: TRBD2; J gene: TRBJ2-1; V gene: TRBV19; CDR3 protein: CASSLAGGWDEQFF; CDR3 DNA: TGTGCCAGTAGCCTAGCGGGAGGTTGGGATGAGCAGTTCTTC
clone size: -; D gene: -; J gene: TRBJ1-1; V gene: TRBV11-2; CDR3 protein: CASSWGTSEAFF; CDR3 DNA: TGTGCCAGCAGCTGGGGGACATCGGAAGCTTTCTTT
clone size: -; D gene: -; J gene: TRBJ2-1; V gene: TRBV4-1; CDR3 protein: CASSQELDNEQFF; CDR3 DNA: TGCGCCAGCAGCCAGGAACTAGACAATGAGCAGTTCTTC
clone size: once; D gene: TRBD2; J gene: TRBJ2-2; V gene: TRBV7-9; CDR3 protein: CASRYLAGGTLTGELFF; CDR3 DNA: TGTGCCAGCCGCTACCTAGCGGGAGGGACCCTCACCGGGGAGCTGTTTTTT
clone size: -; D gene: TRBD2; J gene: TRBJ2-6; V gene: TRBV7-9; CDR3 protein: CASSPLLAGDSGANVLTF; CDR3 DNA: TGTGCCAGCAGCCCGCTACTAGCGGGCGACTCTGGGGCCAACGTCCTGACTTTC
clone size: -; D gene: TRBD1; J gene: TRBJ2-2; V gene: TRBV19; CDR3 protein: CASTSGQGADTGELFF; CDR3 DNA: TGTGCCAGTACCTCCGGACAGGGGGCCGACACCGGGGAGCTGTTTTTT
clone size: -; D gene: TRBD2; J gene: TRBJ2-2; V gene: TRBV5-6; CDR3 protein: CASSPGLAGVAGELFF; CDR3 DNA: TGTGCCAGCAGCCCCGGATTAGCGGGAGTGGCCGGGGAGCTGTTTTTT
clone size: -; D gene: -; J gene: TRBJ2-7; V gene: TRBV18; CDR3 protein: CASSPVGSSYEQYF; CDR3 DNA: TGTGCCAGCTCACCAGTGGGGAGCTCCTACGAGCAGTACTTC
clone size: -; D gene: -; J gene: TRBJ2-3; V gene: TRBV7-6; CDR3 protein: CASSLGRGSTDTQYF; CDR3 DNA: TGTGCCAGCAGCTTAGGTCGGGGCAGCACAGATACGCAGTATTTT
clone size: -; D gene: TRBD1; J gene: TRBJ2-7; V gene: TRBV27; CDR3 protein: CASRPGQGYHEQYF; CDR3 DNA: TGTGCCAGCAGGCCGGGACAGGGGTACCACGAGCAGTACTTC
clone size: -; D gene: -; J gene: TRBJ2-4; V gene: TRBV6-5; CDR3 protein: CASSLDGLAKNIQYF; CDR3 DNA: TGTGCCAGCAGTTTGGACGGTTTAGCCAAAAACATTCAGTACTTC
clone size: -; D gene: TRBD1; J gene: TRBJ2-7; V gene: TRBV30; CDR3 protein: CAWTDPGTAITALYYEQYF; CDR3 DNA: TGTGCCTGGACCGATCCCGGGACAGCAATCACGGCCCTTTATTACGAGCAGTACTTC
clone size: -; D gene: -; J gene: TRBJ2-7; V gene: TRBV5-1; CDR3 protein: CASSFGHTYEQYF; CDR3 DNA: TGCGCCAGCAGCTTTGGACACACCTACGAGCAGTACTTC
clone size: -; D gene: TRBD1; J gene: TRBJ2-2; V gene: TRBV29-1; CDR3 protein: CSVEVGDRAGPLNTGELFF; CDR3 DNA: TGCAGCGTTGAAGTTGGGGACAGGGCCGGACCCCTTAACACCGGGGAGCTGTTTTTT
clone size: -; D gene: -; J gene: TRBJ1-1; V gene: TRBV9; CDR3 protein: CASSVDGPQAAFF; CDR3 DNA: TGTGCCAGCAGCGTAGATGGACCCCAGGCAGCTTTCTTT
clone size: -; D gene: -; J gene: TRBJ2-3; V gene: TRBV6-6; CDR3 protein: CASSYDGTSTDTQYF; CDR3 DNA: TGTGCCAGCAGTTACGACGGGACGTCCACAGATACGCAGTATTTT
clone size: -; D gene: TRBD2; J gene: TRBJ2-3; V gene: TRBV7-2; CDR3 protein: CASSLELAGEIDTQYF; CDR3 DNA: TGTGCCAGCAGCTTAGAGCTAGCGGGAGAAATAGATACGCAGTATTTT
clone size: -; D gene: -; J gene: TRBJ1-5; V gene: TRBV6-1; CDR3 protein: CASAQTGDQPQHF; CDR3 DNA: TGTGCCAGTGCCCAGACCGGGGACCAGCCCCAGCATTTT
clone size: -; D gene: TRBD2; J gene: TRBJ2-5; V gene: TRBV6-5; CDR3 protein: CASSLTSGVQETQYF; CDR3 DNA: TGTGCCAGCAGTTTGACTAGCGGGGTCCAAGAGACCCAGTACTTC
clone size: -; D gene: -; J gene: TRBJ2-2; V gene: TRBV14; CDR3 protein: CASSFRDRKTGELFF; CDR3 DNA: TGTGCCAGCAGTTTTCGGGACCGCAAGACCGGGGAGCTGTTTTTT
clone size: -; D gene: TRBD2; J gene: TRBJ2-3; V gene: TRBV15; CDR3 protein: CATSRDRREGPLGTDTQYF; CDR3 DNA: TGTGCCACCAGCAGAGATCGGCGGGAGGGCCCTCTTGGCACAGATACGCAGTATTTT
clone size: -; D gene: -; J gene: TRBJ2-1; V gene: TRBV7-2; CDR3 protein: CASSLGTSYGNEQFF; CDR3 DNA: TGTGCCAGCAGCTTAGGGACCTCATACGGGAATGAGCAGTTCTTC
clone size: once; D gene: -; J gene: TRBJ1-2; V gene: TRBV7-8; CDR3 protein: CASSTGRAEGYTF; CDR3 DNA: TGTGCCAGCAGCACCGGCAGGGCGGAAGGCTACACCTTC
clone size: -; D gene: TRBD2; J gene: TRBJ2-1; V gene: TRBV4-1; CDR3 protein: CASSPPGLAGGPEQFF; CDR3 DNA: TGCGCCAGCAGCCCCCCGGGACTAGCGGGAGGGCCTGAGCAGTTCTTC
clone size: -; D gene: -; J gene: TRBJ2-1; V gene: TRBV5-6; CDR3 protein: CASSLGKSSYNEQFF; CDR3 DNA: TGTGCCAGCAGCTTGGGGAAAAGCTCCTACAATGAGCAGTTCTTC
clone size: once; D gene: TRBD1; J gene: TRBJ2-1; V gene: TRBV27; CDR3 protein: CASSLWGTVDEQFF; CDR3 DNA: TGTGCCAGCAGTTTATGGGGGACAGTCGATGAGCAGTTCTTC
clone size: -; D gene: TRBD1; J gene: TRBJ2-1; V gene: TRBV5-1; CDR3 protein: CASSLDPGQGIYEQFF; CDR3 DNA: TGCGCCAGCAGCCTGGACCCGGGACAGGGAATTTATGAGCAGTTCTTC
clone size: -; D gene: -; J gene: TRBJ2-3; V gene: TRBV15; CDR3 protein: CATSEQGIASTDTQYF; CDR3 DNA: TGTGCCACCAGCGAACAAGGGATTGCCAGCACAGATACGCAGTATTTT
clone size: -; D gene: -; J gene: TRBJ2-7; V gene: TRBV7-6; CDR3 protein: CASSWGDSTSYEQYF; CDR3 DNA: TGTGCCAGCAGCTGGGGAGACAGCACCTCCTACGAGCAGTACTTC
clone size: -; D gene: TRBD2; J gene: TRBJ2-1; V gene: TRBV15; CDR3 protein: CATSRGLAGDNEQFF; CDR3 DNA: TGTGCCACCAGCAGGGGACTAGCGGGAGACAATGAGCAGTTCTTC
clone size: once; D gene: -; J gene: TRBJ2-1; V gene: TRBV27; CDR3 protein: CASSQGNEQFF; CDR3 DNA: TGTGCCAGCAGTCAAGGGAATGAGCAGTTCTTC
clone size: -; D gene: -; J gene: TRBJ2-1; V gene: TRBV6-5; CDR3 protein: CASSRMLLNNEQFF; CDR3 DNA: TGTGCCAGCAGCCGAATGTTATTGAACAATGAGCAGTTCTTC
clone size: -; D gene: -; J gene: TRBJ1-5; V gene: TRBV6-5; CDR3 protein: CASSYSQGYNQPQHF; CDR3 DNA: TGTGCCAGCAGTTACTCACAGGGCTACAATCAGCCCCAGCATTTT
clone size: -; D gene: -; J gene: TRBJ1-1; V gene: TRBV14; CDR3 protein: CASSQDREDTEAFF; CDR3 DNA: TGTGCCAGCAGCCAAGACAGGGAGGACACTGAAGCTTTCTTT
clone size: -; D gene: -; J gene: TRBJ2-3; V gene: TRBV6-1; CDR3 protein: CASSNLGYTQYF; CDR3 DNA: TGTGCCAGCAGTAATCTCGGCTATACGCAGTATTTT
clone size: -; D gene: -; J gene: TRBJ2-5; V gene: TRBV19; CDR3 protein: CASSIGEETQYF; CDR3 DNA: TGTGCCAGTAGTATCGGGGAAGAGACCCAGTACTTC
clone size: -; D gene: -; J gene: TRBJ2-1; V gene: TRBV5-6; CDR3 protein: CASSPGPTTYNEQFF; CDR3 DNA: TGTGCCAGCAGCCCGGGGCCGACGACCTACAATGAGCAGTTCTTC
clone size: -; D gene: TRBD1; J gene: TRBJ1-2; V gene: TRBV27; CDR3 protein: CASSLAAGGWGYTF; CDR3 DNA: TGTGCCAGCAGTTTAGCCGCAGGGGGCTGGGGCTACACCTTC
clone size: -; D gene: -; J gene: TRBJ2-7; V gene: TRBV6-1; CDR3 protein: CASSDSGSEQYF; CDR3 DNA: TGTGCCAGCAGTGATTCGGGTTCCGAGCAGTACTTC
clone size: -; D gene: -; J gene: TRBJ2-1; V gene: TRBV28; CDR3 protein: CASRRENGNEQFF; CDR3 DNA: TGTGCCAGCAGACGGGAGAATGGAAATGAGCAGTTCTTC
clone size: -; D gene: TRBD2; J gene: TRBJ2-1; V gene: TRBV28; CDR3 protein: CASSLWRGGLAAKPDEQFF; CDR3 DNA: TGTGCCAGCAGTTTATGGCGCGGTGGGCTAGCGGCCAAACCGGATGAGCAGTTCTTC
clone size: -; D gene: -; J gene: TRBJ2-2; V gene: TRBV28; CDR3 protein: CASSSRWRENTGELFF; CDR3 DNA: TGTGCCAGCAGTTCCCGGTGGAGGGAGAACACCGGGGAGCTGTTTTTT
clone size: -; D gene: -; J gene: TRBJ1-1; V gene: TRBV19; CDR3 protein: CASKDGNLNTEAFF; CDR3 DNA: TGTGCCAGTAAGGACGGAAACTTGAACACTGAAGCTTTCTTT
clone size: -; D gene: -; J gene: TRBJ2-5; V gene: TRBV27; CDR3 protein: CASSLQSPTGYKVQETQYF; CDR3 DNA: TGTGCCAGCAGTTTACAGTCGCCCACGGGGTACAAGGTGCAAGAGACCCAGTACTTC
clone size: -; D gene: -; J gene: TRBJ2-7; V gene: TRBV7-6; CDR3 protein: CASSAGTGPGWEQYF; CDR3 DNA: TGTGCCAGCAGCGCCGGGACGGGGCCAGGATGGGAGCAGTACTTC
clone size: -; D gene: -; J gene: TRBJ2-6; V gene: TRBV7-2; CDR3 protein: CASSLDGYGANVLTF; CDR3 DNA: TGTGCCAGCAGCTTAGATGGTTATGGGGCCAACGTCCTGACTTTC
clone size: -; D gene: -; J gene: TRBJ2-5; V gene: TRBV30; CDR3 protein: CAWSESGQETQYF; CDR3 DNA: TGTGCCTGGAGTGAGAGCGGCCAAGAGACCCAGTACTTC
clone size: -; D gene: -; J gene: TRBJ2-1; V gene: TRBV19; CDR3 protein: CASSIAWGNEQFF; CDR3 DNA: TGTGCCAGTAGTATAGCTTGGGGCAATGAGCAGTTCTTC